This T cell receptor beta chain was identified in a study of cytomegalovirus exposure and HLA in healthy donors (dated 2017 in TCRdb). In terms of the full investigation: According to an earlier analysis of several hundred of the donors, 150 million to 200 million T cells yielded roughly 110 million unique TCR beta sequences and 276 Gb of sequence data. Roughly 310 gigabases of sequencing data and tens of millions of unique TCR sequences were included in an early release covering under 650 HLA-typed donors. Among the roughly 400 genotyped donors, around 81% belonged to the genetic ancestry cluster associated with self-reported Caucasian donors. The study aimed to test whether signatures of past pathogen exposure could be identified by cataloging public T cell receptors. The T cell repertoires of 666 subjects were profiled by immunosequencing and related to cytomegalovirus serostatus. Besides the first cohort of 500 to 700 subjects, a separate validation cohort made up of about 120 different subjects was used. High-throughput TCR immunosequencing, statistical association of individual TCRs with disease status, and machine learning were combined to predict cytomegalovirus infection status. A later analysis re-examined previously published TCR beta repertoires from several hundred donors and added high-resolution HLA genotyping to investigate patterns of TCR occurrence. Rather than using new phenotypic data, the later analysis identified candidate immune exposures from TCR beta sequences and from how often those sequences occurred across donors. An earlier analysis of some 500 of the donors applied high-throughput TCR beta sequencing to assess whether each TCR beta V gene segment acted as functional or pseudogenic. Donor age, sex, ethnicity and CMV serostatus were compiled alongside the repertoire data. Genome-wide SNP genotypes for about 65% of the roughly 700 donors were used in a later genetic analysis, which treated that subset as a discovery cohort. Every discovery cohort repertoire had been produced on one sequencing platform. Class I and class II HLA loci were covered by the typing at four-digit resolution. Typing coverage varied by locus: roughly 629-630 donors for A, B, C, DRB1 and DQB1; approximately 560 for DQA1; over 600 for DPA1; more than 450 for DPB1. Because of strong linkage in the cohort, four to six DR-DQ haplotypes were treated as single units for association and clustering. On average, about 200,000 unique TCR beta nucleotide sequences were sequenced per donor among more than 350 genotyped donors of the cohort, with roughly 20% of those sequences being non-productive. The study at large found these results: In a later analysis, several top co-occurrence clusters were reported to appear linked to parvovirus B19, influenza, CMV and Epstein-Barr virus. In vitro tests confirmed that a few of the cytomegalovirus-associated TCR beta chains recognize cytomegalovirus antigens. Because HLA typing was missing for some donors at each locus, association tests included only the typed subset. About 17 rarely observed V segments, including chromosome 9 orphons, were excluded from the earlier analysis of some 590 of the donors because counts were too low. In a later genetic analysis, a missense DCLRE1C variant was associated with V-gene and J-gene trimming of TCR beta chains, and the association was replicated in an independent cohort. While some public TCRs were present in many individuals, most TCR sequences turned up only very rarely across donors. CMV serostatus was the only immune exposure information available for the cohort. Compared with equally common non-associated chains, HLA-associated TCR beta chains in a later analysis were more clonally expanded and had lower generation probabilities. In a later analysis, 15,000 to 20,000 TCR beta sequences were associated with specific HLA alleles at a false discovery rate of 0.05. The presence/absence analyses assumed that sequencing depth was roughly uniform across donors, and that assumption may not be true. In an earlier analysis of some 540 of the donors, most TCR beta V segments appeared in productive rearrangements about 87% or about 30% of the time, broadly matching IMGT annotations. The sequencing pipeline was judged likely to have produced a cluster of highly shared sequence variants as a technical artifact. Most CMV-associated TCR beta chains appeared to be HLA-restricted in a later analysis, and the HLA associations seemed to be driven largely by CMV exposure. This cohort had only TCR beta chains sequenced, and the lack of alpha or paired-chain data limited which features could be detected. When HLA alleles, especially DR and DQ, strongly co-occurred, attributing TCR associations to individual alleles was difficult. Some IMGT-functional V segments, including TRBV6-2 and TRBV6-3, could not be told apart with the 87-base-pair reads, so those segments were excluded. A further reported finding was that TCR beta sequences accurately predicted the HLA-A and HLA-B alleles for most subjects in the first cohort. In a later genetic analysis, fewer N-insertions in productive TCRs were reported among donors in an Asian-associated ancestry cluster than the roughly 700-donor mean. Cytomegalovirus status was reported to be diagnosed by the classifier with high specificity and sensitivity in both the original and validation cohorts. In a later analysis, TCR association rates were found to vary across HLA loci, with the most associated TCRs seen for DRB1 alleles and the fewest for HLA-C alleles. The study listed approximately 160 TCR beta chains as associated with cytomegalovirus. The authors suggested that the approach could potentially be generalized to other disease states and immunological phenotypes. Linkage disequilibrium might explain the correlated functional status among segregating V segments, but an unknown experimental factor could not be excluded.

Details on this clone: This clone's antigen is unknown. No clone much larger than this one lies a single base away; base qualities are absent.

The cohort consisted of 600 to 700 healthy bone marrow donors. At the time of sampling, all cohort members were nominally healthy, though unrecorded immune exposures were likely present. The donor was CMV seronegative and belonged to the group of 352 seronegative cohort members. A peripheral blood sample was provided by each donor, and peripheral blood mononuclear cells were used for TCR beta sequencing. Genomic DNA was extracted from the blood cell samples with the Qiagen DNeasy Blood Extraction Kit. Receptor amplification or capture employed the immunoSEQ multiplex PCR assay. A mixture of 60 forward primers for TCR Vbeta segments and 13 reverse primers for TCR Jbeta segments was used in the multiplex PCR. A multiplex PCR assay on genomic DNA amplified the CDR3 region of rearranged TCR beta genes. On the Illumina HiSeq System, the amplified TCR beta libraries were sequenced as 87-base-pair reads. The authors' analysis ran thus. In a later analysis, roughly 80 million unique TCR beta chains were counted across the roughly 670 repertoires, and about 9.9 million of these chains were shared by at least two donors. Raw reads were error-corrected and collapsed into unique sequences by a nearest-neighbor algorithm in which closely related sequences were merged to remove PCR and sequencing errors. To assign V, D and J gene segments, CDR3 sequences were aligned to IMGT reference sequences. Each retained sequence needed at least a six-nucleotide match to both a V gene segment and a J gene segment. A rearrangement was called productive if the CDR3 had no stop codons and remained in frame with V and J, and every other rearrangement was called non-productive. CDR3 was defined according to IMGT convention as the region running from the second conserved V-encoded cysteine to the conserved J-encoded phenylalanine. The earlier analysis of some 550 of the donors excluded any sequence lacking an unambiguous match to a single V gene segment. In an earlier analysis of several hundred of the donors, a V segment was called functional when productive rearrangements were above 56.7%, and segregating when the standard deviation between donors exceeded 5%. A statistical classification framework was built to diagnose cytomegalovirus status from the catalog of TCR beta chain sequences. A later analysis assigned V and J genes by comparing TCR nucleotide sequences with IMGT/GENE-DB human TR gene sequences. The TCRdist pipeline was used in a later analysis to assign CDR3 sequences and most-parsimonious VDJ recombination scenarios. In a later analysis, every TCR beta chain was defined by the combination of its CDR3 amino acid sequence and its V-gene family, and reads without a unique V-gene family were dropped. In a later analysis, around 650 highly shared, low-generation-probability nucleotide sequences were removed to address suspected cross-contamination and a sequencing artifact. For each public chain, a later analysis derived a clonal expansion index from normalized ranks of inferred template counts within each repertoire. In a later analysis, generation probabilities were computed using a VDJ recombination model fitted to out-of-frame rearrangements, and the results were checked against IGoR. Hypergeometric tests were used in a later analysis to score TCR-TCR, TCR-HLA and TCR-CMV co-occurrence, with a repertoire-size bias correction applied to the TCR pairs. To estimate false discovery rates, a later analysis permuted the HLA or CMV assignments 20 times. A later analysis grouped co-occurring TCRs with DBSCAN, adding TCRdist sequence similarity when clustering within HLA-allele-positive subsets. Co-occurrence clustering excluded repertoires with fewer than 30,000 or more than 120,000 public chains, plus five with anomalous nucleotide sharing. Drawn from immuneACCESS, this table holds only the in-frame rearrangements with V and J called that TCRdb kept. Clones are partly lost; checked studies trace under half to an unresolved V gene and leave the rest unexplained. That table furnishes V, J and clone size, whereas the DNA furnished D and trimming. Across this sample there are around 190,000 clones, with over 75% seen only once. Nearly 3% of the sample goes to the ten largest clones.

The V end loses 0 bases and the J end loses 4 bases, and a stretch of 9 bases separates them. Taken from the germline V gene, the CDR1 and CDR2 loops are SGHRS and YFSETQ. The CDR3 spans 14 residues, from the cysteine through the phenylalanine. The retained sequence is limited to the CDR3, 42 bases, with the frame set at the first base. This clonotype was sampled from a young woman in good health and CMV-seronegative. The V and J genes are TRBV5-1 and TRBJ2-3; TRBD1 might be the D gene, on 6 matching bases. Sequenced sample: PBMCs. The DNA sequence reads TGCGCCAGCAGCTTGGACAGGGTGCCAGATACGCAGTATTTT. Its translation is CASSLDRVPDTQYF.